This TCR beta chain was retrieved from a study of T cell clusters in autoimmune cytopenias (dated by TCRdb to between 2018 and 2021). In terms of the full investigation: A mean age of about 54 years and a median age of around 59 years were recorded for the healthy donor controls, of whom about half of the roughly 43 were female. The median TRB sequencing depth was 51,575 reads per sample, and the median number of distinct TRB clonotypes was around 2,500 per sample. Alongside healthy, CLL and autoimmune hepatitis controls, autoimmune cytopenia patients had their peripheral blood TRB and IGH repertoires sequenced at active disease and again during treatment follow-up. The study was designed to test whether a disease-specific immune repertoire signature usable as a blood-based biomarker is carried by autoimmune cytopenia patients. For primary cytopenia the controls were 25 to 30 age-matched healthy donors, whereas for secondary cytopenia the controls were approximately 15 age-matched CLL patients. The comparison group for autoimmune hepatitis repertoires was under 30 healthy donors matched for age and sex. What the study reported, not specific to this receptor: The cluster-lack signature was not observed for secondary cytopenia versus CLL, as the signature was apparently masked by the dominant lymphoma-associated repertoire. The GLIPH analysis suggested a lack of physiological T cell clusters in primary autoimmune cytopenia patients, since 51 clusters were exclusive to healthy donors whereas 17 were exclusive to patients. The TRB repertoire shifts, including less even repertoires in secondary cytopenia and CLL, mostly reflected lymphoma bias and not autoimmunity. The T cell clusters were defined only in silico, and the functional role of the clusters was left to be validated experimentally. Compared with active autoimmune hepatitis patients, healthy donors had almost three times as many exclusive TRB clusters, a finding consistent with an autoimmunity-wide signature.

For each sample, TRB amplification used about 270 ng of peripheral blood genomic DNA, equal to roughly 38,000 genome equivalents. Per the germline V gene (reference sequence), LNHNV is the CDR1 and YYDKDF is the CDR2. From cysteine to phenylalanine, the CDR3 is 14 amino acids long. There is no recorded DNA. TRB rearrangements were amplified by multiplex PCR using a touch-down protocol with TRB-A and TRB-B primer pools mixed in one tube. Illumina adapters and sample indices were attached to the amplicons through two consecutive PCR reactions using Phusion HS II polymerase. Amplicons were gel-purified with the NucleoSpin Gel and PCR Clean-up kit, then quantified by Qubit and quality-checked on an Agilent 2100 Bioanalyzer. Sequencing of the libraries was done on an Illumina MiSeq with paired-end, single-indexed, 600-cycle runs. As for the authors' bioinformatics: MiXCR version 2.1.12, together with the default MiXCR reference library, was used to align and assemble the TRB reads. Each unique CDR3 nucleotide sequence defined a clone, and only productive sequences with at least two reads were analysed. Repertoire diversity was assessed with alpha-parameterized diversity profiles (alpha 0 to 5), including the Shannon (alpha 1) and Simpson (alpha 2) indices, which were computed with an R script. The tcR package was used to compute combinatorial TRB VJ usage, which was then compared between cohorts by principal component analysis with ade4. GLIPH clustering of TCRbeta CDR3s was carried out on cohort pairs matched by age and read depth, and cluster frequencies were compared by Wilcoxon test. After the reads were reprocessed by TCRdb, one entry was made per CDR3 protein sequence, with no DNA. The V and J calls were not made by the authors but by TCRdb's processing. The table for this sample lists some 7,200 distinct CDR3 sequences. 9.9% of the sample lies in the top ten.

As regards this clonotype: The clone's antigen remains unknown.

This sample was shared with a second study, whose subject was T cell repertoires in aging, cancer and after chemotherapy. As the second paper documents: Six donor age groups were covered, ranging from 30 or younger up to 70 or older, and each group contained at least three individuals. TCR repertoires from healthy donor controls were recorded over periods of several months to years and showed clear clonal overlap between repeated samplings. The complete dataset included about 8.8 million TCR reads. Compared with age-matched healthy donors, untreated patients with either hematological or solid cancers had significantly lower TCR diversity in the blood along with higher clonality. In healthy donors, the drop in TCR diversity with age came mainly from a loss of richness, whereas in cancer patients a loss of evenness also played a part. In both cancer cohorts, the median generation probability rose over the chemotherapy interval, which suggests that the repertoire was reconstituted through rebound thymic output. According to the authors, the repertoire data do not allow conclusions to be drawn about immunological memory after chemotherapy. To look at immunoaging and at how T cells reconstitute after chemotherapy, the study profiled TCR beta repertoires in peripheral blood from both healthy donors and cancer patients. Alongside some 96 healthy donors serving as a reference group, the cohort included 200 to 250 cancer patients, of whom about 93 had hematological cancers and more than 110 had solid cancers. Processing of the TRB sequences was carried out with MiXCR versions 2.12 and 3.0.5. Repertoire metrics included Shannon diversity, evenness, clonality (one minus evenness), and alpha-parameterized diversity profiles from alpha 0 to 5. The IGoR algorithm was used to compute generation probabilities of clones in paired pre- and post-chemotherapy samples.

Sequencing input: peripheral blood. Recombination joined TRBV15 with TRBJ2-1; with no DNA, the TCRdb D assignment of TRBD2 cannot be verified. This receptor was taken from a human donor in good health. CDR3 sequence: CATSSGIEHNEQFF.